The 27 T cell receptor beta chains reported below all come from one sample, sequenced in a study of shared clonotypes between healthy human individuals (TCRdb year 2020). To prepare the library, the immunoSEQ multiplex PCR assay was applied. The immuneACCESS repertoire file appears here via TCRdb, limited to in-frame rearrangements. These files lack a portion of the clones; in checked studies, under half of the deficit traces to unresolved V genes, and the cause of the others is not known. In all, the sample holds around 550,000 clones, and 90% to 96% of those were seen once. The ten largest clones take up 0.06% of the sample. Sample: naive CD4+ T cells sorted from blood. Taken with the paper, the label for cell subset or site translates to: CD45RA+ positively selected. The receptors come from a woman under 40 in good health.

V and J are TRBV2 and TRBJ1-2; TRBD1 matches at 10 bases. CDR1 is SNHLY, CDR2 FYNNEI, per germline. With V trimmed by 8 bases and J by 3 bases, 12 bases remained unmatched. CDR3 length equals 16 residues. The CDR3: CASSVGPGQGYYGYTF. Written as DNA, the CDR3 is TGTGCCAGCTCTGTGGGCCCGGGACAGGGGTACTATGGCTACACCTTC.

The rearrangement joins TRBV5-1 to TRBJ1-1, with a possible D match to TRBD1 (5 bases). Deletions cut 3 bases from V and 1 base from J, with 16 bases between. CDR3 length: 16 residues. Germline V lookup: CDR1 SGHRS, CDR2 YFSETQ. The chain's CDR3 is CASSSGWGTGNTEAFF. DNA for the CDR3: TGCGCCAGCAGCTCCGGCTGGGGCACGGGGAACACTGAAGCTTTCTTT.

The chain employs TRBV11-2 and TRBJ2-7; D gene ambiguous. V was trimmed by 0 bases and J by 5 bases, leaving 8 bases between them. CDR1 SGHAT and CDR2 FQNNGV come from the germline V gene. The CDR3 totals 13 residues. The CDR3 DNA follows: TGTGCCAGCAGCTTAGATAGAGTACACGAGCAGTACTTC. Amino acids: CASSLDRVHEQYF.

Worth noting for this clone: Distinct nucleotide sequences in the sample also encode this CDR3. The V gene is TRBV5-1, the J gene TRBJ2-5; D is unclear. V lost 0 bases to trimming and J lost 3 bases, with 6 bases between them. Germline CDR1 reads SGHRS; CDR2 reads YFSETQ. The CDR3 runs to 13 residues. CDR3 residues: CASSLGREETQYF. CDR3 nucleotide sequence: TGCGCCAGCAGCTTGGGCCGAGAAGAGACCCAGTACTTC. Supplemented by reference TRBV5-1 and TRBJ2-5, the full variable domain reads KAGVTQTPRYLIKTRGQQVTLSCSPISGHRSVSWYQQTPGQGLQFLFEYFSETQRNKGNFPGRFSGRQFSNSRSEMNVSTLELGDSALYLCASSLGREETQYFGPGTRLLVL.

V usage is TRBV19 and J usage is TRBJ1-2; TRBD1 might be the D (5 bases). V lost 7 bases to trimming and J lost 1 base, with 25 bases between them. The CDR3 runs 18 residues. Per the germline V gene, CDR1 is LNHDA and CDR2 is SQIVND (reference sequence). For the CDR3, the DNA is TGTGCCAGTACCCCCCCGGACGAGGGGAACTTTATTAACTATGGCTACACCTTC. Its translation is CASTPPDEGNFINYGYTF.

This clone appeared once. V usage is TRBV30 and J usage is TRBJ1-5; D is unclear. V lost 1 base and J 0 bases, leaving 7 bases between the germline ends. The CDR3 is 14 amino acids. Germline CDR1 is GTSNPN and CDR2 is SVGIG (reference sequence). The CDR3 DNA sequence: TGTGCCTGGAGTGATTGGGGTAGCAATCAGCCCCAGCATTTT. Translation: CAWSDWGSNQPQHF.

The rearrangement joins TRBV30 to TRBJ2-7, with TRBD2 identical over 9 bases. This CDR3 spans 16 amino acids. Germline CDR1 reads GTSNPN; CDR2 reads SVGIG (reference sequence). V lost 2 bases and J lost 0; bases outside the gene matches: 8. CDR3 coding DNA: TGTGCCTGGAGTCTCGGGTTGCGGGAGGGCTCCTACGAGCAGTACTTC. Encoded protein: CAWSLGLREGSYEQYF.

Here the CDR3 reads CASSLAADTQYF. In nucleotides, the CDR3 is TGTGCCAGCAGCTTAGCGGCAGATACGCAGTATTTT. This chain uses TRBV7-8 with TRBJ2-3; no firm D call. CDR1 and CDR2 from the germline V gene are SGHVS and FQNEAQ. The CDR3 contains 12 residues. With 0 bases removed from V and 4 bases from J, the gap between germline ends came to 2 bases.

This clone was picked up one time. V and J are TRBV2 and TRBJ2-3; D is uncertain. Germline CDR1 and CDR2: SNHLY and FYNNEI. The length of the CDR3 is 15 residues. Trimming took 6 bases from V and 0 from J, leaving 13 bases between them. The CDR3 region is CASRAQATSTDTQYF. The CDR3 DNA sequence: TGTGCCAGCAGGGCTCAGGCAACTAGCACAGATACGCAGTATTTT.

This chain uses TRBV6-4 with TRBJ1-4; 12 nucleotides line up with TRBD1. J was trimmed by 12 bases and V by 7 bases; bases with no gene match: 9. The CDR3 is 14 residues long. Germline CDR1 MRHNA, CDR2 SNTAGT. As DNA, the CDR3 is TGTGCCAGCAAACCGGGACAGGGGGCTGTAGAACTGTTTTTT. Protein: CASKPGQGAVELFF.

V and J are TRBV6-1 and TRBJ1-2; the D gene is possibly TRBD1 (5 bases). Deletions cut 5 bases from V and 0 bases from J, with 10 bases between. The length of the CDR3 is 14 residues. CDR1 and CDR2 from the germline V gene are MNHNS and SASEGT. CDR3 sequence: CASSWSGTNYGYTF. DNA of the CDR3: TGTGCCAGCAGTTGGTCAGGGACTAACTATGGCTACACCTTC.

The V and J genes are TRBV10-1 and TRBJ2-7; 13 positions match TRBD2. The CDR3 runs 15 residues. V was pared by 3 bases and J by 3 bases, with 2 bases of the junction left unmatched. Germline V CDR1 and CDR2: WNHNN, SYGVQD (reference sequence). The CDR3 DNA sequence: TGCGCCAGCAGTGAAGGGACTAGCGGGAACTACGAGCAGTACTTC. It is translated as CASSEGTSGNYEQYF.

CDR3 sequence: CASSPWGSFDTQYF. The CDR3 coding sequence is TGTGCCAGCAGTCCCTGGGGGTCGTTCGATACGCAGTATTTT. This chain links TRBV28 with TRBJ2-3; D is possibly TRBD1 or TRBD2 (5 bases each). The germline V gene encodes CDR1 MDHEN and CDR2 SYDVKM. Between the trimmed V and J ends, which lost 5 bases and 6 bases, there was a span of 15 bases. This CDR3 contains 14 residues.

The chain combines TRBV19 with TRBJ2-4; TRBD2 might be the D (6 bases). Germline V gene sequence: CDR1 LNHDA, CDR2 SQIVND (reference sequence). V lost 4 bases, J lost 11 bases, and 12 bases lay in between. The CDR3 extends over 12 amino acids. CDR3 coding DNA: TGTGCCAGTAGTAGGCGGGACTGGGTTCAGTACTTC. Translation: CASSRRDWVQYF.

The genes are TRBV5-1 and TRBJ2-1, with TRBD2 identical over 7 bases. V lost 3 bases, J lost 1 base, and 10 bases stayed unmatched. The CDR3 sequence is 17 residues long. From germline, CDR1 is SGHRS and CDR2 YFSETQ. Here the CDR3 reads CASSSTGAGRSYNEQFF. DNA for the CDR3: TGCGCCAGCAGCTCAACCGGAGCGGGACGGTCCTACAATGAGCAGTTCTTC. Drawing the rest from reference TRBV5-1 and TRBJ2-1, the complete variable domain is KAGVTQTPRYLIKTRGQQVTLSCSPISGHRSVSWYQQTPGQGLQFLFEYFSETQRNKGNFPGRFSGRQFSNSRSEMNVSTLELGDSALYLCASSSTGAGRSYNEQFFGPGTRLTVL.

The CDR3 coding sequence is TGTGCCAGCACCTCGGGACAGGGGTACGAGCAGTACTTC. Protein: CASTSGQGYEQYF. V gene TRBV5-6 combines with J gene TRBJ2-7, with 10 bases that match TRBD1. The CDR3 totals 13 residues. CDR1 is SGHDT and CDR2 is YYEEEE in the germline V gene. The V gene end was trimmed by 6 bases and the J gene end by 4 bases; junction bases not matched to a gene: 4.

This clone has only one observation. The chain combines TRBV5-4 with TRBJ2-7, with TRBD2 as a possible D gene (6 bases). This CDR3 is built from 14 residues. Per the germline V gene, CDR1 is SGHNT and CDR2 is YYREEE (reference sequence). The germline V and J ends were trimmed by 4 bases and 6 bases, with 17 bases remaining between them. CDR3 DNA sequence: TGTGCCAGCAGCCCGGCGGGGCTAAGATCCGAGCAGTACTTC. As protein: CASSPAGLRSEQYF.

V gene TRBV6-1 combines with J gene TRBJ2-5; 7 nucleotides align to TRBD1. The CDR3 totals 14 residues. The V segment lost 4 bases and the J segment 5 bases; nucleotides outside the gene matches: 7. CDR1 and CDR2 (germline): MNHNS, SASEGT. CDR3 protein: CASSATGKVETQYF. In nucleotides, the CDR3 is TGTGCCAGCAGTGCGACAGGGAAGGTTGAGACCCAGTACTTC.

The chain uses TRBV4-2 and TRBJ2-3; no clear D. Germline V gives CDR1 LGHNA, CDR2 YNFKEQ. The CDR3 consists of 15 residues. Between the trimmed V and J ends, which lost 0 bases and 10 bases, there was a span of 17 bases. DNA for the CDR3: TGTGCCAGCAGCCAAGACCCGGGCGACCTTCTGGCGCAGTATTTT. Its protein is CASSQDPGDLLAQYF.

The chain combines TRBV7-8 with TRBJ2-2, with D maybe TRBD1 (6 bases). With 3 bases removed from V and 6 bases from J, the gap between germline ends came to 17 bases. The CDR3 covers 16 residues. In germline, CDR1 is SGHVS, CDR2 FQNEAQ. As DNA, the CDR3 is TGTGCCAGCAGCTTCAGGGGAACCGAACCGGCCGGGGAGCTGTTTTTT. Amino acid sequence: CASSFRGTEPAGELFF.

The chain combines TRBV11-2 with TRBJ2-1; no clear D gene. The CDR3 spans 13 residues. Germline V lookup: CDR1 SGHAT, CDR2 FQNNGV. V was clipped by 5 bases and J by 4 bases, with 9 bases between them. As DNA, the CDR3 is TGTGCCAGCAGCGGGTTGCGGTACAATGAGCAGTTCTTC. It yields the protein CASSGLRYNEQFF. The full variable domain, completed using reference TRBV11-2 and TRBJ2-1, is EAGVAQSPRYKIIEKRQSVAFWCNPISGHATLYWYQQILGQGPKLLIQFQNNGVVDDSQLPKDRFSAERLKGVDSTLKIQPAKLEDSAVYLCASSGLRYNEQFFGPGTRLTVL.

This chain connects TRBV28 to TRBJ2-7, with TRBD2 as a possible D gene (6 bases). V was cut by 6 bases and J by 2 bases, with 14 bases left in between. The CDR3 is 14 residues long. Germline loops: CDR1 MDHEN, CDR2 SYDVKM. The CDR3: CASRTRDSTYEQYF. CDR3 nucleotides: TGTGCCAGCAGGACCCGGGACTCTACCTACGAGCAGTACTTC.

The chain joins TRBV5-4 to TRBJ2-7, with D unclear. V gave up 2 bases and J gave up 5 bases, with 11 bases separating them. The germline gives CDR1 SGHNT, CDR2 YYREEE (reference sequence). This CDR3 comprises 13 residues. The CDR3 nucleotides read TGTGCCAGCAGCTTCCCAGGCCCCCACGAGCAGTACTTC. This gives the protein CASSFPGPHEQYF. The full variable domain, rest sourced from reference TRBV5-4 and TRBJ2-7, is ETGVTQSPTHLIKTRGQQVTLRCSSQSGHNTVSWYQQALGQGPQFIFQYYREEENGRGNFPPRFSGLQFPNYSSELNVNALELDDSALYLCASSFPGPHEQYFGPGTRLTVT.

The rearrangement uses TRBV29-1 and TRBJ2-2, with D perhaps TRBD2 (6 bases). This CDR3 contains 16 residues. CDR1 and CDR2 (germline): SQVTM, ANQGSEA. Trimming left V 1 base short and J 2 bases short, with 14 bases between. CDR3 sequence: CSVEGLGGSNTGELFF. The CDR3 DNA sequence: TGCAGCGTTGAAGGTCTCGGGGGATCAAACACCGGGGAGCTGTTTTTT.

This rearrangement joins TRBV7-3 to TRBJ2-5, with D possibly TRBD2 on 6 matching bases. TRBJ2-7 matches the DNA end more closely, so the J call is doubtful. Per germline, CDR1 SGHTA and CDR2 FQGTGA. The CDR3 is 12 amino acids. CDR3 residues: CASVAGSYEQYF. CDR3 nucleotides: TGTGCCAGTGTGGCGGGATCCTACGAGCAGTACTTC.

The chain recombines TRBV28 with TRBJ1-2, with D possibly matching TRBD1 (5 bases). The CDR3 runs to 13 residues. Germline-derived CDR1 and CDR2 are MDHEN and SYDVKM. Trimming left V 10 bases short and J 1 base short, with 13 bases between. The CDR3 sequence is CATIQGFNYGYTF. CDR3 in DNA: TGTGCCACCATTCAGGGTTTTAACTATGGCTACACCTTC.

The V and J genes are TRBV7-8 and TRBJ2-2, with unresolved D. Germline V CDR1 and CDR2: SGHVS, FQNEAQ. Trimming left V 6 bases short and J 4 bases short, with 24 bases between. This CDR3 has 18 amino acids. The CDR3 bases are TGTGCCAGCAGAAAACGGTCACCTGACATCACAGTCACCGGGGAGCTGTTTTTT. This encodes CASRKRSPDITVTGELFF.